The next 11 T cell receptor beta chains were all read from a single sample in a study of blood T cell repertoires in COVID-19 (dated by TCRdb to 2019 to 2021). The library came from the immunoSEQ multiplex PCR assay. Entries here come from immuneACCESS through TCRdb and include only in-frame sequences with V and J called. Some clones fail to appear in such tables; in the studies checked, an unresolved V gene covers under half of the shortfall, and the cause of the remainder is unknown. In all, the sample holds more than 45,000 clones, and about 87% of those were seen once. The ten largest clones capture about 1.5% of the sample. The sequencing sample was made of peripheral blood. These receptors were obtained from a man aged 60 to 75 with acute or convalescent COVID-19.

The genes are TRBV6-6 and TRBJ2-3; 8 positions agree with TRBD2. This CDR3 spans 14 amino acids. Germline V CDR1 and CDR2: MNHNY, SVGAGI (reference sequence). With 2 bases clipped from V and 5 bases from J, the junction kept 3 bases outside the gene matches. CDR3 residues: CASSYLSGIDTQYF. The CDR3 nucleotides read TGTGCCAGCAGTTACCTTAGCGGGATAGATACGCAGTATTTT.

This clone was seen once. The chain links TRBV6-5 to TRBJ2-1, with TRBD2 matching 13 bases. J was trimmed by 7 bases and V by 8 bases; bases with no gene match: 8. From germline, CDR1 is MNHEY and CDR2 SVGAGI. The CDR3 contains 15 residues. CDR3 sequence (DNA): TGTGCCAGCCGGAAGGGGACTAGCGGGGTAAATGAGCAGTTCTTC. Translation gives CASRKGTSGVNEQFF.

This chain joins TRBV6-5 and TRBJ2-5; 11 nucleotides align to TRBD2. Germline trimming cut 8 bases from V and 2 bases from J; bases unmatched to any gene: 7. CDR1 is MNHEY and CDR2 is SVGAGI in the germline V gene. This CDR3 is 15 amino acids long. The CDR3 bases are TGTGCCAGCCATAGACTAGCGGGACTTCAAGAGACCCAGTACTTC. Translated, it gives CASHRLAGLQETQYF.

The chain links TRBV20-1 to TRBJ2-1; unclear D gene. V was shortened by 5 bases and J by 6 bases, with 8 bases between the two germline ends. The CDR3 has 11 amino acids. Germline CDR1 DFQATT, CDR2 SNEGSKA (reference sequence). DNA for the CDR3: TGCAGTGCTTTACAGAGCAATGAGCAGTTCTTC. Its protein product is CSALQSNEQFF.

This chain uses TRBV2 with TRBJ2-1; 11 bases are a match to TRBD2. Germline CDR1 reads SNHLY; CDR2 reads FYNNEI. Trimming took 7 bases from V and 1 from J; bases not matched to a gene: 3. The CDR3 is made up of 15 amino acids. CDR3 sequence (DNA): TGTGCCAGCATGGGGACTAGCGGATCCTACAATGAGCAGTTCTTC. It is translated as CASMGTSGSYNEQFF. Based on the CDR3 plus reference TRBV2 and TRBJ2-1, the full variable domain is EPEVTQTPSHQVTQMGQEVILRCVPISNHLYFYWYRQILGQKVEFLVSFYNNEISEKSEIFDDQFSVERPDGSNFTLKIRSTKLEDSAMYFCASMGTSGSYNEQFFGPGTRLTVL.

The genes are TRBV19 and TRBJ2-5; D possibly corresponds to TRBD1 (5 bases). This CDR3 region has 16 residues. V was clipped by 5 bases and J by 1 base, with 17 bases between them. CDR1 LNHDA and CDR2 SQIVND come from the germline V gene (reference sequence). In DNA form, the CDR3 reads TGTGCCAGTAGTCCGACCCCGGACACCTTCCAAGAGACCCAGTACTTC. Amino acids: CASSPTPDTFQETQYF.

The chain links TRBV13 to TRBJ2-3, with 7 bases fitting TRBD2. The CDR3 runs to 18 residues. Germline CDR1 is PRHDT and CDR2 is FYEKMQ (reference sequence). After removal of 3 bases from V and 0 bases from J, the junction contained 12 bases not matched to a gene. The DNA of the CDR3 is TGTGCCAGCAGCTTTAGGCTAGCGGTTCGTGATAGCACAGATACGCAGTATTTT. Translating it yields CASSFRLAVRDSTDTQYF.

The V and J genes are TRBV30 and TRBJ1-2, with 8 bases that match TRBD1. Germline CDR1 is GTSNPN and CDR2 is SVGIG (reference sequence). Losses at the gene ends were 4 bases for V and 3 bases for J; bases not matched to a gene: 1. This CDR3 has 12 residues. In DNA form, the CDR3 reads TGTGCCTGGACAGGGGGCGACTATGGCTACACCTTC. This encodes CAWTGGDYGYTF.

This clone was seen a single time. As DNA, the CDR3 is TGTGCCAGCAGCCCCTCGTTGGGGACACAATATGAAGCTTTCTTT. This encodes CASSPSLGTQYEAFF. V gene TRBV7-2 combines with J gene TRBJ1-1; D perhaps matches TRBD1 (6 bases). CDR1 is SGHTA and CDR2 is FQGNSA in the germline V gene. The CDR3 runs to 15 residues. V was pared by 5 bases and J by 7 bases, with 20 bases between.

The chain employs TRBV6-2 or TRBV6-3 and TRBJ1-4; a possible D gene is TRBD1 (6 bases). The CDR3 is 13 residues long. CDR1 is MNHEY, CDR2 SVGEGT, per germline. Deletions cut 6 bases from V and 8 bases from J, with 13 bases between. The CDR3 loop reads CASSRQDFEKLFF. In DNA form, the CDR3 reads TGTGCCAGCAGCCGACAGGACTTCGAAAAACTGTTTTTT.

The gene calls are TRBV6-1 and TRBJ2-1; 7 nucleotides align to TRBD2. CDR3 size: 18 residues. J lost 0 bases, V lost 0 bases, and 8 bases had no gene match. Germline V CDR1 and CDR2: MNHNS, SASEGT. This chain's CDR3 is CASSEAGPVAGSYNEQFF. The DNA of the CDR3 is TGTGCCAGCAGTGAAGCGGGGCCGGTAGCGGGCTCCTACAATGAGCAGTTCTTC.